Following are 11 T cell receptor beta chains from one sample sequenced in a study of T cell clonotyping in hematopoietic cell transplantation. TCRdb's copy holds only in-frame clones and misses some; the assay was immunoSEQ multiplex PCR. The sample consists of about 5,000 clones, nearly 90% of them appearing once. The sequences come from peripheral blood mononuclear cells, collected 100 days after allogeneic stem cell transplant. The receptor source for this set is a male patient aged 70-85 years who had an allogeneic stem cell transplant from an unrelated donor, so T cells may come from the graft donor. Some clones in this sample may be carry-over from other donors' samples.

The rearrangement links TRBV9 to TRBJ2-3, with a tentative D call TRBD2 (6 bases). Germline V gene lookup returns CDR1 SGDLS and CDR2 YYNGEE. The CDR3 runs 16 residues. V was pared by 0 bases and J by 1 base, with 12 bases between. The CDR3 loop is CASSVVGGMGTDTQYF. In nucleotides, the CDR3 is TGTGCCAGCAGCGTAGTTGGGGGGATGGGCACAGATACGCAGTATTTT.

CDR3: CASSEASGGPDTQYF. CDR3 nucleotides: TGTGCCAGCAGTGAAGCAAGCGGGGGCCCAGATACGCAGTATTTT. The chain combines TRBV2 with TRBJ2-3, with TRBD2 identical over 8 bases. Germline V lookup: CDR1 SNHLY, CDR2 FYNNEI. V shed 0 bases, J shed 4 bases, and the junction held 3 bases outside the gene matches. The CDR3 runs to 15 residues.

The rearrangement links TRBV5-1 to TRBJ2-7; TRBD2 agrees at 12 bases. Germline lookup yields CDR1 SGHRS and CDR2 YFSETQ. The CDR3 sequence is 15 residues long. The junction had 8 bases not matched to a gene; V was cut back by 4 bases and J by 6 bases. The CDR3 loop is CASSARTSGIVEQYF. The CDR3 DNA sequence: TGCGCCAGCAGCGCGAGGACTAGCGGGATAGTCGAGCAGTACTTC.

This clone showed up just a few times. J is TRBJ1-1 and V is TRBV5-1; D is unclear. Deletions cut 4 bases from V and 0 bases from J, with 16 bases between. This CDR3 has 16 amino acids. Germline V lookup: CDR1 SGHRS, CDR2 YFSETQ. CDR3 sequence: CASSLRNVGMNTEAFF. DNA of the CDR3: TGCGCCAGCAGCCTACGGAACGTCGGAATGAACACTGAAGCTTTCTTT.

This clone has just a few counts. V gene TRBV28 combines with J gene TRBJ2-1; possibly TRBD2 for D (5 bases). With 6 bases removed from V and 5 bases from J, the gap between germline ends came to 11 bases. Germline V gene lookup returns CDR1 MDHEN and CDR2 SYDVKM. The length of the CDR3 is 13 residues. This chain's CDR3 is CASSPGVDNEQFF. Written as DNA, the CDR3 is TGTGCCAGCAGCCCCGGGGTTGACAATGAGCAGTTCTTC.

The chain recombines TRBV28 with TRBJ2-7, with 7 bases lining up with TRBD2. Trimming at V came to 1 base and at J to 6 bases, leaving 6 bases not matched to a gene. Germline CDR1 MDHEN, CDR2 SYDVKM. This CDR3 has 14 residues. The CDR3 loop reads CASSLLAGVREQYF. The CDR3 nucleotides read TGTGCCAGCAGTTTATTGGCGGGAGTCCGCGAGCAGTACTTC.

This rearrangement joins TRBV19 to TRBJ1-1; D is unresolved. In germline, CDR1 is LNHDA, CDR2 SQIVND (reference sequence). Trimming removed 3 bases from V and 4 bases from J, with 9 bases in between. CDR3 length: 13 residues. The DNA for the CDR3 is TGTGCCAGTAGTATGCGGAAGGGCACTGAAGCTTTCTTT. As protein: CASSMRKGTEAFF.

The chain links TRBV19 to TRBJ2-2; D not resolved. The CDR3 runs 14 residues. The germline CDR1 and CDR2 sequences are LNHDA and SQIVND (reference sequence). Trimming shortened V by 3 bases and J by 3 bases, and 8 bases separated the two germline ends. In nucleotides, the CDR3 is TGTGCCAGTAGTATCGGTACAGACACCGGGGAGCTGTTTTTT. This gives the protein CASSIGTDTGELFF.

The CDR3 spells CASALGLDTDTQYF. The DNA of the CDR3 is TGTGCCAGCGCGTTGGGACTTGACACAGATACGCAGTATTTT. This rearrangement joins TRBV2 to TRBJ2-3, with TRBD2 as a possible D gene (6 bases). This CDR3 contains 14 residues. In germline, CDR1 is SNHLY, CDR2 FYNNEI. Trimming pared 8 bases from V and 2 bases from J, leaving 14 bases between.

The V gene is TRBV27, the J gene TRBJ1-1; 8 bases agree with TRBD1. CDR1 and CDR2 from the germline V gene are MNHEY and SMNVEV (reference sequence). The CDR3 sequence is 15 residues long. After removal of 4 bases from V and 1 base from J, the junction contained 5 bases not matched to a gene. The CDR3 DNA reads as TGTGCCAGCAGTTCCCAGGGGGCTGGGAACACTGAAGCTTTCTTT. It specifies CASSSQGAGNTEAFF.

This chain connects TRBV20-1 to TRBJ2-7; D unresolved. V lost 5 bases to trimming and J lost 6 bases, with 8 bases between them. CDR1 and CDR2 (germline): DFQATT, SNEGSKA (reference sequence). The CDR3 has 10 residues. In DNA, the CDR3 is TGCAGTGCTCTCCAAGGCGAGCAGTACTTC. It encodes CSALQGEQYF.